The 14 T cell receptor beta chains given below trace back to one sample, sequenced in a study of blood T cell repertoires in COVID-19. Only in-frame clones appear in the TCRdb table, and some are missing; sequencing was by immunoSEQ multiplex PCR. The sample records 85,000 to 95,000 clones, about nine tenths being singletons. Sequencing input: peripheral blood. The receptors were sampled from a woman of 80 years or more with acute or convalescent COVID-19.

CDR3 loop: CASSLNDLTSGPNEQFF. CDR3 nucleotide sequence: TGTGCCAGCAGTTTAAACGATCTGACTAGCGGACCCAATGAGCAGTTCTTC. The chain links TRBV27 to TRBJ2-1; 9 nucleotides match TRBD2. The CDR3 sequence is 17 residues long. Trimming cost V 2 bases and J 6 bases; bases outside gene matches: 11. CDR1 is MNHEY and CDR2 is SMNVEV in the germline V gene (reference sequence).

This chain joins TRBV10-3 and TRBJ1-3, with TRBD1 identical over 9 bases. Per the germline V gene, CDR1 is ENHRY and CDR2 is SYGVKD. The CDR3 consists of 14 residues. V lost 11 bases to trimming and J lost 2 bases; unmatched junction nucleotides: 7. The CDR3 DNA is TGTGCCTCCATGAGGGACAGGGCTGGAAACACCATATATTTT. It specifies CASMRDRAGNTIYF.

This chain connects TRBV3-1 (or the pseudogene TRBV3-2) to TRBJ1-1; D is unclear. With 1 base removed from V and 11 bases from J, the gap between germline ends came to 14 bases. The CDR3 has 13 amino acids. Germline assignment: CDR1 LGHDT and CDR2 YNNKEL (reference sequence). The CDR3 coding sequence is TGTGCCAGCAGCCAAGGGCCTGAGGTGATGGCTTTCTTT. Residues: CASSQGPEVMAFF.

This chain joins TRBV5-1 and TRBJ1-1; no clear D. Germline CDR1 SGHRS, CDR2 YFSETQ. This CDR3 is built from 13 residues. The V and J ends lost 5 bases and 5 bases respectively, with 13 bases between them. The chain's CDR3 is CASSREVRTEAFF. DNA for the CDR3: TGCGCCAGCAGTCGGGAGGTGAGAACTGAAGCTTTCTTT.

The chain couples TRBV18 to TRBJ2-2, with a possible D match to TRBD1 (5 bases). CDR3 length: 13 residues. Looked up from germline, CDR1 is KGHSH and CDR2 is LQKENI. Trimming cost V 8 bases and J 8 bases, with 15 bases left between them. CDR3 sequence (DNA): TGTGCCAGCCAGGGTTCACAGTCGGGGGAGCTGTTTTTT. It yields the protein CASQGSQSGELFF.

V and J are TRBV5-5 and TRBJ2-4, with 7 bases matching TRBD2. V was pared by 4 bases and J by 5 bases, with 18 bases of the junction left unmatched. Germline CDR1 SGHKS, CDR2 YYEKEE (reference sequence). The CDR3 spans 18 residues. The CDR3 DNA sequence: TGTGCCAGCAGCCCGCGGGGGTCCGGGCGTGTTAATGAAAACATTCAGTACTTC. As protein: CASSPRGSGRVNENIQYF.

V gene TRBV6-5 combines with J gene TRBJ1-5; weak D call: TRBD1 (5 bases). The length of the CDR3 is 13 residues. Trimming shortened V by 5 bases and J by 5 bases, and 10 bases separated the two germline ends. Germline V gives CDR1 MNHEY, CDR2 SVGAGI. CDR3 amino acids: CASSHDRDQPQHF. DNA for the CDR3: TGTGCCAGCAGTCATGACAGAGATCAGCCCCAGCATTTT.

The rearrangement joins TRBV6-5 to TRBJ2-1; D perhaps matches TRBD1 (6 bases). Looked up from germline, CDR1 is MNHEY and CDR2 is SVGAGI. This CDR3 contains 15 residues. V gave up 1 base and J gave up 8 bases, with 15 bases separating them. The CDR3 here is CASSYLTRGWHEQFF. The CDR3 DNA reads TGTGCCAGCAGTTACTTGACAAGGGGGTGGCATGAGCAGTTCTTC.

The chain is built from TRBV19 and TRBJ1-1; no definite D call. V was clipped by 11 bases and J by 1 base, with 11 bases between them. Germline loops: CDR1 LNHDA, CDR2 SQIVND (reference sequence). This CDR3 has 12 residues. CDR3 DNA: TGTGCCCCTAAAGGCGGGAACACTGAAGCTTTCTTT. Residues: CAPKGGNTEAFF.

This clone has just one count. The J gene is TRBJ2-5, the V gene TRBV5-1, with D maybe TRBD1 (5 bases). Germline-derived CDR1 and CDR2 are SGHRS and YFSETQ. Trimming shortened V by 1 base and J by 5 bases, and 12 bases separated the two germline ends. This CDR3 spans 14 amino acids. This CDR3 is CASSLYSQGETQYF. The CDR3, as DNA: TGCGCCAGCAGCTTGTACTCGCAGGGTGAGACCCAGTACTTC.

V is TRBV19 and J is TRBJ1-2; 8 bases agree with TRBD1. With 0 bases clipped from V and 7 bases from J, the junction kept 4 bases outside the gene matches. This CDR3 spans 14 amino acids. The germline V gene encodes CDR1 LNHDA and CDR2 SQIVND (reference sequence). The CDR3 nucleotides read TGTGCCAGTAGTATAGAGGACAGGGCCGGTGGCTACACCTTC. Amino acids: CASSIEDRAGGYTF.

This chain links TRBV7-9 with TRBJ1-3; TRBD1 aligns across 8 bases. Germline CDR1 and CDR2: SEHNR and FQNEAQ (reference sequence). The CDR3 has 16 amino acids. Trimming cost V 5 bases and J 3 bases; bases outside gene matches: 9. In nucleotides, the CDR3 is TGTGCCAGCAGCCCCCGGACAGGGCAAGGTGGAAACACCATATATTTT. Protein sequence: CASSPRTGQGGNTIYF. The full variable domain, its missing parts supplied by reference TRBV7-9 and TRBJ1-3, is DTGVSQNPRHKITKRGQNVTFRCDPISEHNRLYWYRQTLGQGPEFLTYFQNEAQLEKSRLLSDRFSAERPKGSFSTLEIQRTEQGDSAMYLCASSPRTGQGGNTIYFGEGSWLTVV.

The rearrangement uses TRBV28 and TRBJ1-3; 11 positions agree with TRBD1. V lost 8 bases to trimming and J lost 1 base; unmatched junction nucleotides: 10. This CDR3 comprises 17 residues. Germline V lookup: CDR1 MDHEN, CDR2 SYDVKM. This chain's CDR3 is CASGEDGQGASGNTIYF. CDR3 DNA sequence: TGTGCCAGCGGGGAGGACGGACAGGGGGCATCTGGAAACACCATATATTTT. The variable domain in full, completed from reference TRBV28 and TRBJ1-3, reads DVKVTQSSRYLVKRTGEKVFLECVQDMDHENMFWYRQDPGLGLRLIYFSYDVKMKEKGDIPEGYSVSREKKERFSLILESASTNQTSMYLCASGEDGQGASGNTIYFGEGSWLTVV.

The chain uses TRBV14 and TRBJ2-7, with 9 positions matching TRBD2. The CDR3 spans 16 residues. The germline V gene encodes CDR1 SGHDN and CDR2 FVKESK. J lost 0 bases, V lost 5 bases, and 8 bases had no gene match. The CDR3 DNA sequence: TGTGCCAGCAGCTCCGCGGGGGGGTTCCTCTCCTACGAGCAGTACTTC. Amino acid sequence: CASSSAGGFLSYEQYF.